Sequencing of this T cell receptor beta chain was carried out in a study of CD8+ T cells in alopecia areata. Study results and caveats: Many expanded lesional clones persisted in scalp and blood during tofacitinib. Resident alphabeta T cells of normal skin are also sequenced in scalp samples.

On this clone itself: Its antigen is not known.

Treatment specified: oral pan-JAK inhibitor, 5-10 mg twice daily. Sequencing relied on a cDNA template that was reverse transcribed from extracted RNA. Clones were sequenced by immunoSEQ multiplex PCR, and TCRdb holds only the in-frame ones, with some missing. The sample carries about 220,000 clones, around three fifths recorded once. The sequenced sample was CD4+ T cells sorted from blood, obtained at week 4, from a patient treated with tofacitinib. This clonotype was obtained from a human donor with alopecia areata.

CDR3 nucleotide sequence: TGCGCCAGCAGCCAAGACCCCACGGTTACACTCTATGGCTACACCTTC. Its protein product is CASSQDPTVTLYGYTF. The chain carries TRBV4-3 and TRBJ1-2; no clear D gene. Trimming took off 0 bases at V and 4 bases at J, with 15 bases between the two ends. CDR3 length: 16 residues. Germline loops: CDR1 LGHNA, CDR2 YSLEER.